This T cell receptor beta chain emerged from a study of blood T cells in healthy people across ages. Points from the study as a whole: Diversity estimated from one million T cells was considered an underestimate.

The V and J ends lost 6 bases and 6 bases respectively, with 12 bases between them. The CDR3 runs to 13 residues. Turning to this clonotype: Its antigen is not identified.

Primers used in a second PCR of roughly 6 to 11 cycles were a sample-barcoded 5' primer and a J-beta primer mix. TCRdb fed the 5' RACE reads into MiXCR, producing one record per CDR3 protein. Of about 640,000 distinct CDR3 sequences in the sample, around three fifths were seen once. The sample providers were healthy Caucasian people from Russia, aged roughly 6 to 95. This sequence joins TRBV12-3 or TRBV12-4 and TRBJ2-1; TRBD2 might be the D (5 bases). Sequencing was done on a sample of blood. This TCR was sampled from a man in his fifties or sixties in good health. The CDR3 region is CASSHSRGNEQFF. The CDR3 coding sequence is TGTGCCAGCAGCCATTCCCGGGGCAATGAGCAGTTCTTC.